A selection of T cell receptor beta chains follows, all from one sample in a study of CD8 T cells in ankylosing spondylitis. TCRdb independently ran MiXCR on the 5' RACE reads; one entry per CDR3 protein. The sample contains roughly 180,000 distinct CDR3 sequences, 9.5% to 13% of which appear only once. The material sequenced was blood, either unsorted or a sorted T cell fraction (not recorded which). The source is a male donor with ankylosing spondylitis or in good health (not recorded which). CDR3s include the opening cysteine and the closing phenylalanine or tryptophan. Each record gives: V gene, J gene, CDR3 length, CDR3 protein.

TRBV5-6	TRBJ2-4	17	CASSPGGGQGYKNIQYF
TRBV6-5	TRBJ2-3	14	CASSWEGVTDTQYF
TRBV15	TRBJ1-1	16	CATSSGQSPWNTEAFF
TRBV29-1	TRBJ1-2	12	CSVGSGDYGYTF
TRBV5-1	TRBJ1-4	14	CASSSKLGNEKLFF
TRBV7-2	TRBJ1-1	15	CASSPSRQKNTEAFF
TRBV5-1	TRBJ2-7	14	CASSFRQGAYEQYF
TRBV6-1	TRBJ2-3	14	CASFSGGAADTQYF
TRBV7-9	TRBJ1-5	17	CASSLAPGQGRNQPQHF
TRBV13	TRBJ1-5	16	CASRLHSFRGNQPQHF
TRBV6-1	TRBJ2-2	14	CASSGQSNTGELFF
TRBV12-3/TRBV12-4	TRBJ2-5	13	CASSLSLEETQYF
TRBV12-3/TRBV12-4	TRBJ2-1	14	CASSYRDRENEQFF
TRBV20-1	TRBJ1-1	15	CSARAPTGGNTEAFF
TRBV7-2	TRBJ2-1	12	CASSFDYNEQFF
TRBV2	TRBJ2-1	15	CASNHRDSFYNEQFF
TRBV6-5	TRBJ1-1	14	CASSFGQMNTEAFF
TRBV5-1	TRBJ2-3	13	CASSFGYPDTQYF
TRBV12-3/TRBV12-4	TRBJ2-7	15	CASRASGFLSYEQYF
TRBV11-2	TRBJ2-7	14	CASSLKRQVPEQYF
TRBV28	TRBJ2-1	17	CATRLRSSGGADNEQFF
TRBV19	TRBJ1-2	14	CASQATGVNYGYTF
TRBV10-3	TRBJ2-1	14	CAISARGGYNEQFF
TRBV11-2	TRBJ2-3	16	CASSLVSGKSTDTQYF
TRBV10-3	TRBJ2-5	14	CAISDGGRQETQYF
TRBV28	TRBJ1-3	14	CASSFDRDGNTIYF
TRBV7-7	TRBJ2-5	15	CASSLRQGWQETQYF
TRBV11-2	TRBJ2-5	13	CASSLESQETQYF